This TCR beta chain comes out of a study of T cell changes during pregnancy in multiple sclerosis. The germline CDR1 and CDR2 sequences are LNHNV and YYDKDF (reference sequence). This CDR3 is 16 amino acids long. V lost 1 base and J lost 4; bases outside the gene matches: 5. Measured with immunoSEQ multiplex PCR; TCRdb has only the in-frame clones, and not every one. This sample yields under 100,000 clones, of which 94% are seen a single time; 2.5% belongs to the top ten. Specimen: peripheral blood, collected in the third trimester of pregnancy. The gene calls are TRBV15 and TRBJ1-1; 11 bases fit TRBD1. The source of this sequence is a female donor with multiple sclerosis, enrolled in a pregnancy study. For the CDR3, the DNA is TGTGCCACCAGCAGAGTCACGGGGACAGGGGGCACTGAAGCTTTCTTT. This translates into CATSRVTGTGGTEAFF.